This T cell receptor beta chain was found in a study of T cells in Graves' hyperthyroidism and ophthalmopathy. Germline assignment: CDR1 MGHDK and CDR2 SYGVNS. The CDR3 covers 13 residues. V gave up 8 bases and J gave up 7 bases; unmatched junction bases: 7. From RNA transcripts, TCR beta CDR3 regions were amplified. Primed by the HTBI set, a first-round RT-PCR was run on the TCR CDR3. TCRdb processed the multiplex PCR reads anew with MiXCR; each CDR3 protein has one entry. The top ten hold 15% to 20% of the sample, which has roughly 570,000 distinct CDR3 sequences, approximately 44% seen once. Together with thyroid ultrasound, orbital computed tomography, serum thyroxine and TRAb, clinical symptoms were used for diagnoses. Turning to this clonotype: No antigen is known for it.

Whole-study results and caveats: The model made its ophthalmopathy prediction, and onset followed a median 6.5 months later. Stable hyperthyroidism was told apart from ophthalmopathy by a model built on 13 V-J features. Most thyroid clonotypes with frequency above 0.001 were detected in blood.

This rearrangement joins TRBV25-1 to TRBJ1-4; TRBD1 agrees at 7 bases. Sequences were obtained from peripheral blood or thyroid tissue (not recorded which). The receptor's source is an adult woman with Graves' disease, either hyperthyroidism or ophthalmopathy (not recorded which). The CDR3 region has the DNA TGTGCCAGCCCTGAACAGGGGCCTGAAAAACTGTTTTTT. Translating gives CASPEQGPEKLFF.